This T cell receptor beta chain was found in a study of cytomegalovirus exposure and HLA in healthy donors. Concerning this clone: What it binds is not known.

PCR was performed using 60 Vbeta and 13 Jbeta primers. TCRdb keeps only in-frame clones here, not all; method: immunoSEQ multiplex PCR. Seen here are 90,000 to 95,000 clones, around 85% observed once, and the top ten hold about 1.2%. This CDR3 comprises 16 residues. V gave up 0 bases and J gave up 0 bases, with 13 bases separating them. The germline V gene encodes CDR1 SGHRS and CDR2 YFSETQ. General study results and limits: Overall, roughly 150 TCR beta chains were annotated as cytomegalovirus-associated. In an earlier analysis, productive rearrangement rates for most beta V segments clustered near 87% or 30%. The authors confirmed in vitro that a few CMV-associated chains were specific for CMV antigens.

V usage is TRBV5-1 and J usage is TRBJ2-7; perhaps TRBD2 as D (6 bases). The clonotype was recovered from a girl aged 2 to 9 in good health and CMV-seropositive. The sequencing input was PBMCs. The CDR3 loop reads CASSLAAQTSSYEQYF. CDR3 nucleotides: TGCGCCAGCAGCTTGGCCGCCCAGACTAGCTCCTACGAGCAGTACTTC.